This passage covers 16 T cell receptor beta chains from one sample sequenced in a study of T-cell memory formation after mild COVID-19. MiXCR was run by TCRdb on the 5' RACE reads, yielding one entry per CDR3 protein. In the table there are over 300,000 distinct CDR3 sequences, 20% of which are singletons. Source material: PBMCs or a T cell subset sorted from them (not recorded which). The receptors derive from a man between 18 and 35 years old who had mild COVID-19 (a few samples of this study predate the infection). Cell type and time point are not known.

In this sample, this clonotype turned up a few times. The V and J genes are TRBV5-1 and TRBJ1-1; D remains unclear. V was trimmed by 4 bases and J by 3 bases, leaving 13 bases between them. CDR3 length equals 14 residues. CDR1 SGHRS and CDR2 YFSETQ come from the germline V gene. CDR3 coding DNA: TGCGCCAGCAGCAACGCGGCGGCTTACACTGAAGCTTTCTTT. It translates to CASSNAAAYTEAFF.

The sample holds a few counts of this clonotype. This chain joins TRBV29-1 and TRBJ2-7; tentatively, D is TRBD2 (5 bases). The V gene lost 4 bases and the J gene lost 0 bases, with 7 bases spanning the gap. The CDR3 consists of 12 residues. Germline CDR1 SQVTM, CDR2 ANQGSEA. CDR3 sequence (DNA): TGCAGCGTTGGAGGGAGCTCCTACGAGCAGTACTTC. This sequence encodes CSVGGSSYEQYF.

The rearrangement joins TRBV3-1 to TRBJ2-2, with 10 positions matching TRBD1. The trim removed 6 bases at V and 1 base at J, leaving 5 bases unmatched. Germline V lookup: CDR1 LGHDT, CDR2 YNNKEL (reference sequence). This CDR3 has 16 amino acids. The CDR3 DNA reads TGTGCCAGCAGACGCGGACAGGGGGGGAACACCGGGGAGCTGTTTTTT. Protein product: CASRRGQGGNTGELFF. Together with reference TRBV3-1 and TRBJ2-2, the CDR3 gives the full variable domain: DTAVSQTPKYLVTQMGNDKSIKCEQNLGHDTMYWYKQDSKKFLKIMFSYNNKELIINETVPNRFSPKSPDKAHLNLHINSLELGDSAVYFCASRRGQGGNTGELFFGEGSRLTVL.

The chain carries TRBV6-5 and TRBJ1-1; 8 bases match TRBD1. The germline V gene encodes CDR1 MNHEY and CDR2 SVGAGI. J was trimmed by 5 bases and V by 6 bases; bases with no gene match: 17. The CDR3 has 17 residues. The CDR3 nucleotides are TGTGCCAGCAGGAAAACGGGTGGCAGGGGGCTTTGGACTGAAGCTTTCTTT. It codes for CASRKTGGRGLWTEAFF.

This clonotype has a handful of counts. The gene calls are TRBV6-5 and TRBJ2-6; 8 nucleotides line up with TRBD1. J lost 4 bases, V lost 4 bases, and 15 bases had no gene match. CDR1 and CDR2 (germline): MNHEY, SVGAGI. This CDR3 has 19 residues. The CDR3 DNA reads TGTGCCAGCAGTTCCCCGACAGGGGTGGGCCCGGGGGGGGCCAACGTCCTGACTTTC. It specifies CASSSPTGVGPGGANVLTF.

This chain joins TRBV12-3 or TRBV12-4 and TRBJ1-6, with unresolved D. The V end was cut by 2 bases, the J end by 7 bases, with 9 bases between. This CDR3 is built from 14 residues. DNA of the CDR3: TGTGCCAGCAGTTTACAGACGCAGAATTCACCCCTCCACTTT. This encodes CASSLQTQNSPLHF.

This clonotype was observed a single time. It may be a read error: a sequence one base away is much more abundant. The V and J genes are TRBV18 and TRBJ2-3, with no clear D. The CDR3 has 13 amino acids. CDR1 KGHSH and CDR2 LQKENI come from the germline V gene. Deletions cut 0 bases from V and 2 bases from J, with 3 bases between. The CDR3 spells CASSPPTTDTQYF. CDR3 bases: TGTGCCAGCTCACCACCGACCACAGATACGCAGTATTTT. The entire variable domain, with the rest obtained from reference TRBV18 and TRBJ2-3, is as follows: NAGVMQNPRHLVRRRGQEARLRCSPMKGHSHVYWYRQLPEEGLKFMVYLQKENIIDESGMPKERFSAEFPKEGPSILRIQQVVRGDSAAYFCASSPPTTDTQYFGPGTRLTVL.

J is TRBJ2-7 and V is TRBV5-1, with D tentatively TRBD1 or TRBD2 (6 bases each). Germline V gives CDR1 SGHRS, CDR2 YFSETQ. There are 14 residues in the CDR3. Trimming left V 3 bases short and J 2 bases short, with 12 bases between. The CDR3 DNA sequence: TGCGCCAGCAGCTCGGAGGGGGTCCCCTACGAGCAGTACTTC. Translated: CASSSEGVPYEQYF.

This chain links TRBV27 with TRBJ1-2, with D unresolved. Germline V CDR1 and CDR2: MNHEY, SMNVEV (reference sequence). This CDR3 is built from 14 residues. The ends were cut back, 3 bases at V and 8 bases at J, with 16 bases in the middle. The CDR3 spells CASSFRPALGGYTF. CDR3 nucleotides: TGTGCCAGCAGTTTTCGCCCGGCACTTGGAGGCTACACCTTC.

This chain links TRBV7-9 with TRBJ2-5; D perhaps matches TRBD2 (5 bases). CDR3 length: 13 residues. Trimming left V 6 bases short and J 7 bases short, with 15 bases between. Germline values: CDR1 SEHNR, CDR2 FQNEAQ (reference sequence). The CDR3 coding sequence is TGTGCCAGCAGGGGAGTGGGGTATACGACCCAGTACTTC. This sequence encodes CASRGVGYTTQYF.

The rearrangement joins TRBV20-1 to TRBJ2-7, with D perhaps TRBD2 (5 bases). Germline V CDR1 and CDR2: DFQATT, SNEGSKA (reference sequence). The CDR3 spans 12 residues. V gave up 7 bases and J gave up 3 bases, with 13 bases separating them. CDR3 sequence reads: CSVAGIRYEQYF. The CDR3 DNA is TGCAGTGTTGCCGGGATCCGCTACGAGCAGTACTTC.

Concerning this clonotype: A much bigger clone sits one base away, suggesting this may be a read error. The chain links TRBV5-1 to TRBJ2-5; TRBD1 matches at 8 bases. The V gene's germline CDR1 is SGHRS and CDR2 YFSETQ. CDR3 length: 15 residues. This chain's CDR3 is CASSLGPTGEETKYF. Here the CDR3 DNA reads TGCGCCAGCAGCCTGGGTCCGACAGGGGAAGAGACCAAGTACTTC.

V and J are TRBV7-2 and TRBJ2-3; tentatively, D is TRBD1 (6 bases). CDR1 is SGHTA, CDR2 FQGNSA, per germline. Between the trimmed V and J ends, which lost 4 bases and 1 base, there was a span of 12 bases. The CDR3 covers 15 residues. CDR3 residues: CASSSYGGGTDTQYF. CDR3 nucleotides: TGTGCCAGCAGCTCCTATGGGGGCGGCACAGATACGCAGTATTTT.

The V and J genes are TRBV5-6 and TRBJ1-2, with D uncertain. Looked up from germline, CDR1 is SGHDT and CDR2 is YYEEEE. This CDR3 is built from 11 residues. V was shortened by 4 bases and J by 8 bases, with 9 bases between the two germline ends. This chain's CDR3 is CASSEGWGYTF. CDR3 bases: TGTGCCAGCAGCGAGGGTTGGGGCTACACCTTC.

The gene calls are TRBV9 and TRBJ2-3, with D possibly being TRBD2 (5 bases). Trimming shortened V by 2 bases and J by 6 bases, and 13 bases separated the two germline ends. This CDR3 contains 14 residues. Germline V gene lookup returns CDR1 SGDLS and CDR2 YYNGEE. The DNA of the CDR3 is TGTGCCAGCAGCGTTGACCTAGCAAGTGATACGCAGTATTTT. It encodes CASSVDLASDTQYF.

This clonotype was counted between two and nine times. The rearrangement uses TRBV7-3 and TRBJ2-2, with 8 bases identical to TRBD1. The trim removed 5 bases at V and 4 bases at J, leaving 9 bases unmatched. This CDR3 is 16 amino acids long. Germline assignment: CDR1 SGHTA and CDR2 FQGTGA. This CDR3 reads CASSNFQGAPTGELFF. CDR3 nucleotide sequence: TGTGCCAGCAGCAACTTCCAGGGGGCCCCCACCGGGGAGCTGTTTTTT.